These 18 T cell receptor beta chains came from one sample sequenced in a study of T cells in Graves' hyperthyroidism and ophthalmopathy. The CDR3 regions of TCR beta were amplified from RNA transcripts. The HTBI primer set was used in a first-round RT-PCR of the TCR CDR3. TCRdb re-called the multiplex PCR reads with MiXCR, one entry per CDR3 protein. The sample includes roughly 380,000 distinct CDR3 sequences, roughly 13% seen only once; the top ten take 9.5% to 12%. The specimen sequenced was blood. These receptors originate from a woman aged 55-69 years with Graves' hyperthyroidism.

The V call is TRBV6-4, the J call TRBJ2-3; no reliable D call. V was pared by 0 bases and J by 4 bases, with 8 bases between. Germline V gives CDR1 MRHNA, CDR2 SNTAGT. The CDR3 extends over 14 amino acids. The CDR3 reads CASSDSGGPDTQYF. The CDR3 region has the DNA TGTGCCAGCAGTGACTCAGGCGGCCCAGATACGCAGTATTTT.

This clonotype was observed a handful of times. The V gene is TRBV19, the J gene TRBJ2-1; 8 bases are shared with TRBD2. In germline, CDR1 is LNHDA, CDR2 SQIVND (reference sequence). The CDR3 consists of 16 residues. The ends lost 3 bases at V and 5 bases at J; junction bases unmatched: 9. CDR3 loop: CASSIGEREGNNEQFF. CDR3 sequence (DNA): TGTGCCAGTAGTATTGGTGAACGGGAGGGCAACAATGAGCAGTTCTTC.

This clonotype was counted at least ten times. J is TRBJ2-3 and V is TRBV20-1, with 7 positions matching TRBD1. Per germline, CDR1 DFQATT and CDR2 SNEGSKA (reference sequence). The junction had 9 bases not matched to a gene; V was cut back by 3 bases and J by 0 bases. There are 16 residues in the CDR3. CDR3 sequence (DNA): TGCAGTGCTAGGAGGACAGGCCTCACTAGCACAGATACGCAGTATTTT. It encodes CSARRTGLTSTDTQYF.

CDR3 coding DNA: TGTGCCAGCAGCCCCGGGACTCCTAACAATGAGCAGTTCTTC. It yields the protein CASSPGTPNNEQFF. The chain uses TRBV28 and TRBJ2-1, with D perhaps TRBD2 (6 bases). V shed 6 bases and J shed 5 bases, with 14 bases lying between them. The CDR3 length is 14 residues. Germline values: CDR1 MDHEN, CDR2 SYDVKM.

In this sample, this clonotype turned up many times. The V gene is TRBV28, the J gene TRBJ1-5; 8 positions match TRBD1. V lost 10 bases and J lost 6; bases outside the gene matches: 11. Germline V CDR1 and CDR2: MDHEN, SYDVKM. The CDR3 is made up of 14 amino acids. CDR3 in DNA: TGTGCCACTCTGACAGGGGACGCAAGTCAGCCCCAGCATTTT. Protein: CATLTGDASQPQHF.

This clonotype was recorded at least ten times. An end of the junction does not agree with germline; a read error may underlie this. The chain carries TRBV11-2 and TRBJ2-7, with TRBD2 identical over 9 bases. The CDR3 has 14 residues. Germline lookup yields CDR1 SGHAT and CDR2 FQNNGV. CDR3 nucleotides: TGTGCCAGCAGCTTTGGGACTAGCTCCAACGAGCAGTACTTC. This encodes CASSFGTSSNEQYF.

The rearrangement joins TRBV25-1 to TRBJ2-7; 15 positions agree with TRBD2. The CDR3 has 17 residues. Germline assignment: CDR1 MGHDK and CDR2 SYGVNS. The V gene end was trimmed by 4 bases and the J gene end by 4 bases; junction bases not matched to a gene: 8. The CDR3 DNA reads TGTGCCAGCAGTGGCGGACTAGCGGGAGGGTTCCCATACGAGCAGTACTTC. Its translation: CASSGGLAGGFPYEQYF.

The rearrangement uses TRBV3-1 and TRBJ1-2; 8 bases map to TRBD1. Germline lookup yields CDR1 LGHDT and CDR2 YNNKEL (reference sequence). The CDR3 is made up of 14 amino acids. After removal of 6 bases from V and 4 bases from J, the junction contained 7 bases not matched to a gene. CDR3 in DNA: TGTGCCAGCAGAGACAGGGGTAGGGGCTATGGCTACACCTTC. This translates into CASRDRGRGYGYTF. Full variable domain (outside the CDR3, taken from reference TRBV3-1 and TRBJ1-2): DTAVSQTPKYLVTQMGNDKSIKCEQNLGHDTMYWYKQDSKKFLKIMFSYNNKELIINETVPNRFSPKSPDKAHLNLHINSLELGDSAVYFCASRDRGRGYGYTFGSGTRLTVV.

This clonotype was counted many times. The V call is TRBV18, the J call TRBJ2-7, with D possibly matching TRBD2 (5 bases). Looked up from germline, CDR1 is KGHSH and CDR2 is LQKENI. CDR3 size: 14 residues. The V gene lost 5 bases and the J gene lost 3 bases, with 14 bases spanning the gap. CDR3 loop: CASSANGNYYEQYF. CDR3 DNA: TGTGCCAGCTCAGCAAACGGGAACTACTACGAGCAGTACTTC.

This clonotype was found a few times. The chain joins TRBV12-3 or TRBV12-4 to TRBJ2-7; unclear D gene. Trimming removed 5 bases from V and 1 base from J, with 18 bases in between. CDR3 size: 16 residues. DNA for the CDR3: TGTGCCAGCAGTCCGTCATTTATATCGGATTCCTACGAGCAGTACTTC. It encodes CASSPSFISDSYEQYF.

Regarding this clonotype: A single base separates this from a much larger clone, so it may be a read error. The chain carries TRBV5-6 and TRBJ2-1; possible D gene TRBD2, 6 bases. Trimming took 3 bases from V and 7 from J, leaving 17 bases between them. The germline V gene has CDR1 SGHDT and CDR2 YYEEEE. This CDR3 has 15 amino acids. The CDR3 DNA reads TGTGCCAGCAGCTCATCCCCCGGGAGTTGGAATGAGCAGTTCTTC. Translating gives CASSSSPGSWNEQFF.

This clonotype was seen many times. The chain links TRBV11-2 to TRBJ2-1; a weak D match, TRBD1 (5 bases). This CDR3 is built from 17 residues. Germline loops: CDR1 SGHAT, CDR2 FQNNGV. The V gene lost 5 bases and the J gene lost 3 bases, with 20 bases spanning the gap. CDR3 sequence reads: CASSRRGSRVIYNEQFF. The CDR3 nucleotides read TGTGCCAGCAGCCGAAGAGGTTCCAGGGTCATCTACAATGAGCAGTTCTTC.

J is TRBJ2-5 and V is TRBV20-1, with D unclear. Looked up from germline, CDR1 is DFQATT and CDR2 is SNEGSKA (reference sequence). V was cut by 1 base and J by 5 bases, with 14 bases left in between. The CDR3 runs 14 residues. The CDR3 region is CSARVAVTGETQYF. CDR3 coding DNA: TGCAGTGCTAGAGTTGCAGTCACTGGGGAGACCCAGTACTTC.

There are many counts of this clonotype. The chain has TRBV12-3 or TRBV12-4 and TRBJ2-3; 10 bases are a match to TRBD1. V was pared by 5 bases and J by 2 bases, with 7 bases of the junction left unmatched. CDR3 length equals 16 residues. CDR3 nucleotide sequence: TGTGCCAGCAGTCGAGGACAGGGGGGGGCCACAGATACGCAGTATTTT. Translated, it gives CASSRGQGGATDTQYF.

This clonotype was detected many times. This chain connects TRBV9 to TRBJ1-4, with a weak D call TRBD1 (6 bases). The CDR3 extends over 17 amino acids. From germline, CDR1 is SGDLS and CDR2 YYNGEE. The V end lost 4 bases, the J end lost 7 bases, and 23 bases lay between the germline ends. CDR3 in amino acids: CASSQDPKQGGSEKLFF. CDR3 DNA: TGTGCCAGCAGCCAGGATCCAAAACAGGGAGGCTCTGAAAAACTGTTTTTT.

This clonotype showed up just a few times. V and J are TRBV7-9 and TRBJ1-1; 7 bases fit TRBD1. Germline CDR1 reads SEHNR; CDR2 reads FQNEAQ (reference sequence). With V trimmed by 6 bases and J by 6 bases, 7 bases remained unmatched. This CDR3 is 13 amino acids long. The CDR3 loop reads CASSLLQGSEAFF. DNA for the CDR3: TGTGCCAGCAGTTTGTTACAGGGGTCTGAAGCTTTCTTT.

This clonotype appeared once. The CDR3 DNA is TGCGCCAGCAGCCAAGGCGGGAGGGGAACTAATGAAAAACTGTTTTTT. Translated: CASSQGGRGTNEKLFF. The gene calls are TRBV4-1 and TRBJ1-4; perhaps TRBD1 as D (5 bases). The length of the CDR3 is 16 residues. Germline loops: CDR1 MGHRA, CDR2 YSYEKL. V lost 1 base and J 1 base, leaving 10 bases between the germline ends.

This clonotype has a count of ten or more. The genes are TRBV4-1 and TRBJ1-4; D may be TRBD1 (5 bases). Trimming removed 4 bases at V and 8 bases at J, with 20 bases between. The CDR3 contains 16 residues. Germline CDR1 reads MGHRA; CDR2 reads YSYEKL. The CDR3 here is CASSPNPGTAKEKLFF. As DNA, the CDR3 is TGCGCCAGCAGCCCCAACCCCGGGACGGCAAAAGAAAAACTGTTTTTT.